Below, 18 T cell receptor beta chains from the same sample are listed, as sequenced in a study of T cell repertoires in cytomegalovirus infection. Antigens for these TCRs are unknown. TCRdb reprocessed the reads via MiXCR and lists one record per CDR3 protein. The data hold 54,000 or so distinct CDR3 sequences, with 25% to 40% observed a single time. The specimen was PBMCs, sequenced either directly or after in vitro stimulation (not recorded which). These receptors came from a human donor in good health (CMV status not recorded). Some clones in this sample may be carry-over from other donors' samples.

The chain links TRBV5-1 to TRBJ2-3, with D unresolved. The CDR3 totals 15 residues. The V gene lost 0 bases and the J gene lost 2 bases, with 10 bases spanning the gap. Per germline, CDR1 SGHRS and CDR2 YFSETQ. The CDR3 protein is CASSLGLMATDTQYF. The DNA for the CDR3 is TGCGCCAGCAGCTTGGGGTTGATGGCCACAGATACGCAGTATTTT.

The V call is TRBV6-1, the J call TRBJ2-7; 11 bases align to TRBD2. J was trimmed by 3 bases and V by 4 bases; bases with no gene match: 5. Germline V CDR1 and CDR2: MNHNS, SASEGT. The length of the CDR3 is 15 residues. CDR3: CASSALGLADYEQYF. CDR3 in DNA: TGTGCCAGCAGTGCCCTGGGACTAGCGGACTACGAGCAGTACTTC.

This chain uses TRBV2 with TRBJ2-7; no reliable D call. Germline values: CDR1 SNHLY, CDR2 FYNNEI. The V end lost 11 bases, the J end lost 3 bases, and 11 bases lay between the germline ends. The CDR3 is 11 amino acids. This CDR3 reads CAHGAGYEQYF. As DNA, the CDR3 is TGTGCCCACGGTGCAGGCTACGAGCAGTACTTC.

The chain's CDR3 is CASSLTRRSPLHF. The CDR3 DNA follows: TGTGCCAGCAGCCTCACTCGGCGTTCACCCCTCCACTTT. V and J are TRBV27 and TRBJ1-6; D not certain. This CDR3 has 13 residues. Trimming stripped 6 bases from V and 9 bases from J, with 12 bases between. Germline loops: CDR1 MNHEY, CDR2 SMNVEV (reference sequence).

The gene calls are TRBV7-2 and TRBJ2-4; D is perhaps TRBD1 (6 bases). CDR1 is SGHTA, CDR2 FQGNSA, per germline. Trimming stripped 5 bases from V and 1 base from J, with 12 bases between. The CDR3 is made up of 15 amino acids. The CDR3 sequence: CASSLGGRAKNIQYF. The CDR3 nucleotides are TGTGCCAGCAGCCTAGGGGGAAGGGCCAAAAACATTCAGTACTTC.

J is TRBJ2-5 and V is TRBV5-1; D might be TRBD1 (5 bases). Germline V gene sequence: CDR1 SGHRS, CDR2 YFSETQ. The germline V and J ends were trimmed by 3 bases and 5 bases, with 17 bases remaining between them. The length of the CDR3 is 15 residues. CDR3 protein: CASSSLGAAGETQYF. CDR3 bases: TGCGCCAGCAGCTCATTAGGGGCGGCTGGGGAGACCCAGTACTTC.

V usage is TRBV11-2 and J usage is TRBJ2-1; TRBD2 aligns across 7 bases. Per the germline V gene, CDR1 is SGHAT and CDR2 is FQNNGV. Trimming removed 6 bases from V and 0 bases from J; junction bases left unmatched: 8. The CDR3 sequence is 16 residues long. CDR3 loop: CASSLRGGSSYNEQFF. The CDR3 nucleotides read TGTGCCAGCAGTCTTAGGGGCGGGAGCTCCTACAATGAGCAGTTCTTC.

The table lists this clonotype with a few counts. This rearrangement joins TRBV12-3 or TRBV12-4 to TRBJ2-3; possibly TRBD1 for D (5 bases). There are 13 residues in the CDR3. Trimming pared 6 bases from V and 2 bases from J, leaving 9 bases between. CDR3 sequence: CASSPGLTDTQYF. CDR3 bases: TGTGCCAGCAGCCCAGGGCTCACAGATACGCAGTATTTT.

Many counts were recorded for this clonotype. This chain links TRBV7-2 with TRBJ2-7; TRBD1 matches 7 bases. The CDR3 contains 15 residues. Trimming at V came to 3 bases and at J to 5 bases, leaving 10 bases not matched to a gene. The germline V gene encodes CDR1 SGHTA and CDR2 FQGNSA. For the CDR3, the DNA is TGTGCCAGCAGCTTTTCTTACAGGGGATCCAACGAGCAGTACTTC. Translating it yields CASSFSYRGSNEQYF.

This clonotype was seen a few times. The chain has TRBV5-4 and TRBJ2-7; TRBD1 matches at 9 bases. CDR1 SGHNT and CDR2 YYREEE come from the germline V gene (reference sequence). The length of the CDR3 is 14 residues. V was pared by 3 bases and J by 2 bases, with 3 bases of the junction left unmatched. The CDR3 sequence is CASSWTGVPYEQYF. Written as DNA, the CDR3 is TGTGCCAGCAGCTGGACAGGGGTGCCCTACGAGCAGTACTTC.

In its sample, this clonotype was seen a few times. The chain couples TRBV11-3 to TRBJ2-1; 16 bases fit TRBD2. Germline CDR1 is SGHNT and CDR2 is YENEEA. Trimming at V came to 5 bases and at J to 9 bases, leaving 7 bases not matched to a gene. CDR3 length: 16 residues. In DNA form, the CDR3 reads TGTGCCAGCAGCCCCGGGACTAGCGGGGGGGCCGTTGAGCAGTTCTTC. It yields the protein CASSPGTSGGAVEQFF.

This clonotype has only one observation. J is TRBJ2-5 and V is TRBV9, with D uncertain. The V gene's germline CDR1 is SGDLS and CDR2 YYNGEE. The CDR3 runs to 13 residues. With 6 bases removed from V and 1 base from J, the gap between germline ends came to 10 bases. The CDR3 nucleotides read TGTGCCAGCACCACACGAATCCAAGAGACCCAGTACTTC. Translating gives CASTTRIQETQYF.

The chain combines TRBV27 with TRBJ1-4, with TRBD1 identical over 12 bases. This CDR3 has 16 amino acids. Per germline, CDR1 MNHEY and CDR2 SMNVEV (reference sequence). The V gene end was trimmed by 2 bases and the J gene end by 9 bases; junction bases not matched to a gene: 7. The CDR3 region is CASSLNPGQGAQKLFF. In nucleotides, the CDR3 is TGTGCCAGCAGTTTAAACCCGGGACAGGGGGCACAAAAACTGTTTTTT. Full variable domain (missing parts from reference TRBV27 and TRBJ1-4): EAQVTQNPRYLITVTGKKLTVTCSQNMNHEYMSWYRQDPGLGLRQIYYSMNVEVTDKGDVPEGYKVSRKEKRNFPLILESPSPNQTSLYFCASSLNPGQGAQKLFFGSGTQLSVL.

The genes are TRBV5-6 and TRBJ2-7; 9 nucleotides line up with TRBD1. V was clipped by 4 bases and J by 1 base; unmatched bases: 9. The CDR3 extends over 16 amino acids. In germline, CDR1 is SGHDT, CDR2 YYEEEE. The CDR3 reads CASSRIGQGRSYEQYF. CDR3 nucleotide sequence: TGTGCCAGCAGCCGTATTGGACAGGGGAGATCCTACGAGCAGTACTTC.

For the CDR3, the DNA is TGTGCCAGCAGCTTAAGCCTAGCACCTACCCCCTACAATGAGCAGTTCTTC. As protein: CASSLSLAPTPYNEQFF. The J gene is TRBJ2-1, the V gene TRBV7-9, with a possible D match to TRBD2 (5 bases). This CDR3 spans 17 amino acids. The germline gives CDR1 SEHNR, CDR2 FQNEAQ (reference sequence). V lost 2 bases and J 2 bases, leaving 16 bases between the germline ends.

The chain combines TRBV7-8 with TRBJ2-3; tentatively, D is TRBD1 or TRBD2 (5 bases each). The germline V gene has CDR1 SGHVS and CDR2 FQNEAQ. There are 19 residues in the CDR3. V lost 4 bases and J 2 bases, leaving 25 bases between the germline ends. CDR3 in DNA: TGTGCCAGCAGCTCTAGGGGAGCGGTTCCGAGGAGGAACACAGATACGCAGTATTTT. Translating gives CASSSRGAVPRRNTDTQYF. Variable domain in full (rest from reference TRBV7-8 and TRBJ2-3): GAGVSQSPRYKVAKRGQDVALRCDPISGHVSLFWYQQALGQGPEFLTYFQNEAQLDKSGLPSDRFFAERPEGSVSTLKIQRTQQEDSAVYLCASSSRGAVPRRNTDTQYFGPGTRLTVL.

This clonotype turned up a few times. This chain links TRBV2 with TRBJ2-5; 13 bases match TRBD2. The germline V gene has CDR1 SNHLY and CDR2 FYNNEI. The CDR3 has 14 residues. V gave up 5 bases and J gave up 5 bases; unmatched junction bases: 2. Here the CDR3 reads CASSRTSGGETQYF. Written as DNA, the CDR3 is TGTGCCAGCAGTAGGACTAGCGGGGGTGAGACCCAGTACTTC.

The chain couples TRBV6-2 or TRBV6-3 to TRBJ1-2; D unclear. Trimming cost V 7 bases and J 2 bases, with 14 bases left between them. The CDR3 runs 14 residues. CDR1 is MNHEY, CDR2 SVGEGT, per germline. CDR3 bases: TGTGCCAGCACCGTAGCGGGATCCAACTATGGCTACACCTTC. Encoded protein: CASTVAGSNYGYTF.